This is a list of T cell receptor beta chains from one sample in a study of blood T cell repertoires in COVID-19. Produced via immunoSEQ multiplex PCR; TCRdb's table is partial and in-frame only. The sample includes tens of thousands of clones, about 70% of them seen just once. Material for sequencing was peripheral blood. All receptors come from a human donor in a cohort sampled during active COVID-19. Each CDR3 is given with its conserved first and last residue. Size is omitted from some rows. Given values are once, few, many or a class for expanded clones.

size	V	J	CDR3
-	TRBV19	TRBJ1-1	CASSNPDRGPTEAFF
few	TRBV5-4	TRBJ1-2	CASSFLQGYGYTF
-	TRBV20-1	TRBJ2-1	CSASLASGLYNEQFF
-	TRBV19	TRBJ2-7	CASSTLAGPYEQYF
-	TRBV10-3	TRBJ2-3	CAISVAADTDTQYF
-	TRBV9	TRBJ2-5	CASSVAGLAEETQYF
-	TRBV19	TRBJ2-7	CASKSGQGAKEQYF
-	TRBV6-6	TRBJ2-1	CASSFGTRNEQFF
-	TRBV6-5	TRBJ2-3	CASSSPGQTTDTQYF
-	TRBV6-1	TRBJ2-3	CASSEGTSVDTQYF
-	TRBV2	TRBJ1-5	CASSERTADQPQHF
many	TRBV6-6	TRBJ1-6	CASSLRQTLSSYNSPLHF
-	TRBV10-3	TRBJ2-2	CAISDARINTGELFF
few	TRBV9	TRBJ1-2	CASSPYSGANYGYTF
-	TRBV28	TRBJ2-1	CASSSPETGELYEQFF
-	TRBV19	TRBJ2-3	CASSSVSGSTDTQYF
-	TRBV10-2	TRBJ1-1	CATSGTGGNTEAFF
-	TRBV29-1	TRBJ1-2	CSVERGPGAYGYTF
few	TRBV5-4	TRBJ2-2	CASSWDRVNTGELFF
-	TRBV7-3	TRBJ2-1	CASSNDRSMQFF
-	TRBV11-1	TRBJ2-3	CASSLARLAGGGDTQYF
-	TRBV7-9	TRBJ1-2	CASSWDRGDYGYTF
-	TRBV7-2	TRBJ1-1	CASSLNRGNTEAFF
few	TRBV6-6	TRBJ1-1	CASRTAGTGFTEAFF
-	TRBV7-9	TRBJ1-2	CASSLHGQGRFYGYTF
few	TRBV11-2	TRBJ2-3	CASSPVGREGQDTQYF
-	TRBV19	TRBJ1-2	CASKPDRGRTNYGYTF
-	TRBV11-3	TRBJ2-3	CASSLGPSLDTQYF
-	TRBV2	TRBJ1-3	CASRLGQGNTIYF
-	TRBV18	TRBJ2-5	CASSRARKETQYF
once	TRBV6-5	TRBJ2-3	CASRLTDTQYF
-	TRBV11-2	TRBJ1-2	CASSLLWTDPSYGYTF
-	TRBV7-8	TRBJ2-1	CASSPEGGKYNEQFF
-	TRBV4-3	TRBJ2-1	CASSQDLSEYNEQFF
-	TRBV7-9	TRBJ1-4	CASSSWTGPEKLFF
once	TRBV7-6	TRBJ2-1	CASSLVTGGNEQFF
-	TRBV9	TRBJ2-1	CASSGGTLNEQFF
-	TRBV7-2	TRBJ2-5	CASSLLAGDQETQYF
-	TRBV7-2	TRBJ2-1	CASSPNQGQYNEQFF
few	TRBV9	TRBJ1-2	CASMKGGADYTF
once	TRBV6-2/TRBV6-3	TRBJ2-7	CASSDGLSYEQYF
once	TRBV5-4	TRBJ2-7	CASRQGLAGDQQYF
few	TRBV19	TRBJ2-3	CASNLLAASTDTQYF
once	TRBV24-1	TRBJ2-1	CATSDFPRVNEQFF
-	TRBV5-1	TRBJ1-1	CASSLEPRQNTEAFF